One and the same sample provided the 15 T cell receptor beta chains below, sequenced in a study of CD8 T cells in ankylosing spondylitis. Study-wide findings and caveats: Characteristic, it appeared, of ankylosing spondylitis blood was a TCR beta motif of 7 or 8 highly homologous variants.

Their antigen targets remain unknown. A single record per CDR3 protein comes from TCRdb applying MiXCR to the 5' RACE reads. The table records around 480,000 distinct CDR3 sequences, approximately 17% of them present only once. The sequencing input was blood, either unsorted or a sorted T cell fraction (not recorded which). The receptors originated from a male donor with ankylosing spondylitis.

This clonotype has more than one count but fewer than ten. The genes are TRBV20-1 and TRBJ1-5, with 8 bases fitting TRBD1. The V gene's germline CDR1 is DFQATT and CDR2 SNEGSKA (reference sequence). The CDR3 totals 12 residues. After removal of 7 bases from V and 7 bases from J, the junction contained 6 bases not matched to a gene. CDR3 loop: CSVVQGGQPQHF. Written as DNA, the CDR3 is TGCAGTGTCGTACAGGGGGGACAGCCCCAGCATTTT.

This clonotype was picked up a small number of times. This chain joins TRBV7-2 and TRBJ2-1; D gene uncertain. CDR1 is SGHTA and CDR2 is FQGNSA in the germline V gene. Deletions cut 11 bases from V and 3 bases from J, with 17 bases between. The CDR3 has 14 amino acids. The CDR3: CASAPESNYNEQFF. CDR3 DNA: TGTGCCTCCGCTCCAGAATCCAACTACAATGAGCAGTTCTTC.

The chain combines TRBV7-9 with TRBJ1-2; D is perhaps TRBD1 (6 bases). The germline V gene encodes CDR1 SEHNR and CDR2 FQNEAQ (reference sequence). The CDR3 has 16 residues. Between the trimmed V and J ends, which lost 4 bases and 7 bases, there was a span of 22 bases. The CDR3 sequence is CASSSREGVGLGGYTF. CDR3 bases: TGTGCCAGCAGCTCCCGCGAGGGGGTAGGGCTCGGTGGCTACACCTTC.

This clonotype was counted only a few times. This rearrangement joins TRBV4-1 to TRBJ2-5; tentative D call: TRBD2 (6 bases). V was clipped by 0 bases and J by 2 bases, with 10 bases between them. The length of the CDR3 is 15 residues. Per germline, CDR1 MGHRA and CDR2 YSYEKL. The CDR3 spells CASSQDGLIQETQYF. CDR3 sequence (DNA): TGCGCCAGCAGCCAAGATGGACTAATACAAGAGACCCAGTACTTC.

The chain couples TRBV9 to TRBJ2-1; D not resolved. The CDR3 length is 15 residues. V dropped 0 bases and J dropped 8 bases, with 15 bases sitting between them. Germline V gene lookup returns CDR1 SGDLS and CDR2 YYNGEE. CDR3: CASSVVGVSGDEQFF. The CDR3 DNA is TGTGCCAGCAGCGTAGTTGGGGTTTCAGGCGATGAGCAGTTCTTC.

The chain has TRBV10-2 and TRBJ1-1, with 8 bases matching TRBD1. Germline lookup yields CDR1 WSHSY and CDR2 SAAADI. Germline trimming cut 1 base from V and 4 bases from J; bases unmatched to any gene: 5. The CDR3 is 15 amino acids. The CDR3 nucleotides are TGCGCCAGCAGTGAGTTCCACAGGGGGACCACTGAAGCTTTCTTT. Residues: CASSEFHRGTTEAFF.

This clonotype has ten or more counts. The chain has TRBV5-1 and TRBJ2-1; D not certain. V gave up 3 bases and J gave up 1 base, with 8 bases separating them. CDR3 size: 14 residues. Looked up from germline, CDR1 is SGHRS and CDR2 is YFSETQ. The CDR3 nucleotides are TGCGCCAGCAGCTCGGGTCTATCCTACAATGAGCAGTTCTTC. It specifies CASSSGLSYNEQFF.

This chain links TRBV24-1 with TRBJ2-5, with 9 bases lining up with TRBD1. Germline values: CDR1 KGHDR, CDR2 SFDVKD. This CDR3 contains 15 residues. The J segment lost 5 bases and the V segment lost 3 bases, leaving 6 bases of the junction unmatched. The chain's CDR3 is CATSDLTGGMETQYF. The CDR3 DNA reads TGTGCCACCAGTGATCTGACAGGGGGTATGGAGACCCAGTACTTC.

The chain combines TRBV5-1 with TRBJ2-7; no firm D call. The CDR3 extends over 12 amino acids. Germline values: CDR1 SGHRS, CDR2 YFSETQ. V was cut by 5 bases and J by 2 bases, with 8 bases left in between. CDR3 in amino acids: CASRSPTYEQYF. The CDR3 bases are TGCGCCAGCAGATCCCCAACCTACGAGCAGTACTTC. The complete variable domain, with remaining parts taken from reference TRBV5-1 and TRBJ2-7, reads KAGVTQTPRYLIKTRGQQVTLSCSPISGHRSVSWYQQTPGQGLQFLFEYFSETQRNKGNFPGRFSGRQFSNSRSEMNVSTLELGDSALYLCASRSPTYEQYFGPGTRLTVT.

This chain joins TRBV5-6 and TRBJ1-2, with TRBD1 matching 8 bases. The CDR3 totals 15 residues. Germline CDR1 and CDR2: SGHDT and YYEEEE. The junction had 7 bases not matched to a gene; V was cut back by 0 bases and J by 6 bases. CDR3 DNA: TGTGCCAGCAGCTTGGCGGGACAGGAGATCCATGGCTACACCTTC. As protein: CASSLAGQEIHGYTF. The full variable domain, its missing parts supplied by reference TRBV5-6 and TRBJ1-2, is DAGVTQSPTHLIKTRGQQVTLRCSPKSGHDTVSWYQQALGQGPQFIFQYYEEEERQRGNFPDRFSGHQFPNYSSELNVNALLLGDSALYLCASSLAGQEIHGYTFGSGTRLTVV.

This chain links TRBV28 with TRBJ1-5; 7 bases match TRBD1. Losses at the gene ends were 2 bases for V and 6 bases for J; bases not matched to a gene: 4. This CDR3 comprises 14 residues. Germline CDR1 reads MDHEN; CDR2 reads SYDVKM. CDR3 bases: TGTGCCAGCAGTTTACTCACAGGGGTTCAGCCCCAGCATTTT. Its protein is CASSLLTGVQPQHF.

The gene calls are TRBV25-1 and TRBJ1-5, with 12 bases lining up with TRBD1. V was clipped by 10 bases and J by 1 base; unmatched bases: 17. The CDR3 loop spans 19 amino acids. Germline values: CDR1 MGHDK, CDR2 SYGVNS. This CDR3 is CANVEGPGTGGQSNQPQHF. CDR3 nucleotide sequence: TGTGCCAACGTGGAGGGTCCCGGGACAGGGGGCCAGAGCAATCAGCCCCAGCATTTT.

V is TRBV9 and J is TRBJ2-1, with TRBD2 matching 12 bases. With 5 bases clipped from V and 8 bases from J, the junction kept 8 bases outside the gene matches. The germline V gene has CDR1 SGDLS and CDR2 YYNGEE. The length of the CDR3 is 15 residues. The CDR3, as DNA: TGTGCCAGCAGGCCACCTAGCGGGGGGGGCCATGAGCAGTTCTTC. It is translated as CASRPPSGGGHEQFF.

The chain combines TRBV28 with TRBJ2-7; TRBD1 aligns across 9 bases. Germline lookup yields CDR1 MDHEN and CDR2 SYDVKM. There are 13 residues in the CDR3. The J segment lost 3 bases and the V segment lost 7 bases, leaving 4 bases of the junction unmatched. DNA of the CDR3: TGTGCCAGCACGACAGGGGGGGACTACGAGCAGTACTTC. It specifies CASTTGGDYEQYF.

In this sample, this clonotype turned up a few times. An end of the junction does not agree with germline; a read error may underlie this. V and J are TRBV7-7 and TRBJ2-2; tentatively, D is TRBD1 (6 bases). There are 15 residues in the CDR3. Germline lookup yields CDR1 SSHAT and CDR2 FNYEAQ (reference sequence). In nucleotides, the CDR3 is TGTGCTAGCAGCCAGGGACATTTGAACACCGGGGAGCTGTTTTTT. It translates to CASSQGHLNTGELFF.